The 5 T cell receptor beta chains below come from one sample, sequenced in a study of T cells in Graves' hyperthyroidism and ophthalmopathy. RNA transcripts served as the template for amplifying TCR beta CDR3 regions. RT-PCR in the first round (using the HTBI primer set) targeted the TCR CDR3. TCRdb redid the calling of the multiplex PCR reads with MiXCR, one entry per CDR3 protein. The sample shows under 450,000 distinct CDR3 sequences, 15% to 19% of them seen only once. The source material was blood. These receptors were taken from a woman between 18 and 29 years old with Graves' hyperthyroidism.

Only a few counts were recorded for this clonotype. The genes are TRBV4-1 and TRBJ2-5, with D perhaps assigned TRBD1 or TRBD2 (6 bases each). Germline CDR1 reads MGHRA; CDR2 reads YSYEKL. The CDR3 length is 16 residues. Deletions cut 0 bases from V and 5 bases from J, with 16 bases between. CDR3 in DNA: TGCGCCAGCAGCCAAGAATCGGGGGCCCCGAGGGAGACCCAGTACTTC. It yields the protein CASSQESGAPRETQYF.

This clonotype was counted at least ten times. The chain is built from TRBV7-9 and TRBJ1-5; TRBD1 might be the D (5 bases). The CDR3 consists of 16 residues. The V end was cut by 1 base, the J end by 1 base, with 11 bases between. Looked up from germline, CDR1 is SEHNR and CDR2 is FQNEAQ (reference sequence). CDR3 nucleotide sequence: TGTGCCAGCAGCTTAGGCCCCGGGGGAAGCAATCAGCCCCAGCATTTT. Translated, it gives CASSLGPGGSNQPQHF.

This clonotype was detected many times. V usage is TRBV9 and J usage is TRBJ2-3, with 10 bases matching TRBD2. Germline V gene lookup returns CDR1 SGDLS and CDR2 YYNGEE. V lost 4 bases to trimming and J lost 3 bases; unmatched junction nucleotides: 8. The CDR3 sequence is 16 residues long. The CDR3 sequence: CASSSRTSGKTDTQYF. The CDR3 region has the DNA TGTGCCAGCAGCTCCCGGACTAGCGGAAAAACAGATACGCAGTATTTT.

This clonotype was seen a few times. The chain employs TRBV6-1 and TRBJ1-1; 7 bases are a match to TRBD1. With V trimmed by 5 bases and J by 4 bases, 10 bases remained unmatched. The CDR3 consists of 15 residues. Germline assignment: CDR1 MNHNS and CDR2 SASEGT. For the CDR3, the DNA is TGTGCCAGCAGTCCACCGAGACAGGGCGGCACTGAAGCTTTCTTT. Translated: CASSPPRQGGTEAFF.

The chain is built from TRBV2 and TRBJ2-3; TRBD1 matches 9 bases. The CDR3 has 15 amino acids. Germline assignment: CDR1 SNHLY and CDR2 FYNNEI. Germline trimming cut 8 bases from V and 5 bases from J; bases unmatched to any gene: 11. In DNA form, the CDR3 reads TGTGCCAGCCTTCCCGGGACAGGGTTCATAGATACGCAGTATTTT. The encoded protein is CASLPGTGFIDTQYF.